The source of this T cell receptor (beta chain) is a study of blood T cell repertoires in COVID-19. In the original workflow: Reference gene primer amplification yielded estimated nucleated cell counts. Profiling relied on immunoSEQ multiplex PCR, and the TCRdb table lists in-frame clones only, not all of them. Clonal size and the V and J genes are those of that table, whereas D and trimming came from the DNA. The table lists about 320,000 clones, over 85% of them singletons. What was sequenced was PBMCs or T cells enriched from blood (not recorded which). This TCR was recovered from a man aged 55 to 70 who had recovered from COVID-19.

The CDR3 is CASSWTSGRAGGELFF. The CDR3 coding sequence is TGTGCCAGCAGCTGGACTAGCGGGAGGGCCGGCGGGGAGCTGTTTTTT. This chain links TRBV7-2 with TRBJ2-2; TRBD2 matches 15 bases. The ends lost 4 bases at V and 7 bases at J; junction bases unmatched: 4. This CDR3 is built from 16 residues. Germline V CDR1 and CDR2: SGHTA, FQGNSA.